A selection of T cell receptor beta chains follows, all from one sample in a study of T cells in localized non-small cell lung cancer. Data came from immunoSEQ multiplex PCR; TCRdb stores just in-frame clones and leaves some out. The table includes more than 45,000 clones, about 72% detected once. The material sequenced was peripheral blood, taken before any cancer treatment. Receptors originate from a man between 40 and 70 years old with stage I squamous cell lung carcinoma. Both conserved end residues are part of each CDR3. The order of the fields is V gene, D gene, clone size, J gene, CDR3 DNA, CDR3 protein. The D gene is left open where the match is weak. A row's size may be missing; if present it is once, few, many or a size class.

TRBV7-6,TRBD2,medium-sized,TRBJ2-3,TGTGCCAGCAGCTTAGGGGGGGGGAGCCCAGATACGCAGTATTTT,CASSLGGGSPDTQYF
TRBV7-8,NA,NA,TRBJ2-5,TGTGCCAGCAGCTTGGAACCAAACCAAGAGACCCAGTACTTC,CASSLEPNQETQYF
TRBV5-1,NA,NA,TRBJ2-2,TGCGCCAGCAGATCTCCTCTCGACAGATCGAACACCGGGGAGCTGTTTTTT,CASRSPLDRSNTGELFF
TRBV7-9,NA,NA,TRBJ1-1,TGTGCCAGCAGCTTAGTCGTGGCTGAAGCTTTCTTT,CASSLVVAEAFF
TRBV5-6,TRBD1,NA,TRBJ2-4,TGTGCCAGCAGCTTGAAAATTAAGGGACAGGGGGCTAACATTCAGTACTTC,CASSLKIKGQGANIQYF
TRBV7-9,NA,NA,TRBJ1-5,TGTGCCAGCAGCTTAGTTGGGGGTCCGGAGGGCAATCAGCCCCAGCATTTT,CASSLVGGPEGNQPQHF
TRBV18,TRBD2,NA,TRBJ2-1,TGTGCCAGCTCACCACCGAACAGCGGGGGCCTCTCCTACAATGAGCAGTTCTTC,CASSPPNSGGLSYNEQFF
TRBV28,TRBD1,NA,TRBJ1-5,TGTGCCAGCAGTTTTTTATCCGGGACAGGGGCCGATAGCAATCAGCCCCAGCATTTT,CASSFLSGTGADSNQPQHF
TRBV5-4,NA,NA,TRBJ1-6,TGTGCCAGCAGCTCCTGGGCCGGGAACGTAAATTCACCCCTCCACTTT,CASSSWAGNVNSPLHF
TRBV7-2,NA,once,TRBJ2-4,TGTGCCAGCAGCCCACGGACGATTCAGTACTTC,CASSPRTIQYF
TRBV30,NA,few,TRBJ1-4,TGTGCCTGGAGTGGGGATGAAAAACTGTTTTTT,CAWSGDEKLFF
TRBV4-1,NA,NA,TRBJ1-1,TGCGCCAGCAGCCATTCCACAGGAAACACTGAAGCTTTCTTT,CASSHSTGNTEAFF
TRBV28,NA,NA,TRBJ1-2,TGTGCCAGCAGCGCAGGGCTGGTCTATGGCTACACCTTC,CASSAGLVYGYTF
TRBV11-2,NA,NA,TRBJ2-2,TGTGCCAGCAGCTTAGATCAAGGAGGAACGGGGGAGCTGTTTTTT,CASSLDQGGTGELFF
TRBV6-1,TRBD1,once,TRBJ2-7,TGTGCCAGCAGTGCGGGGACAGCCGGTTTAGGCTACGAGCAGTACTTC,CASSAGTAGLGYEQYF
TRBV4-1,NA,few,TRBJ1-3,TGCGCCAGCAGCCACCTTGGCTCTGGAAACACCATATATTTT,CASSHLGSGNTIYF